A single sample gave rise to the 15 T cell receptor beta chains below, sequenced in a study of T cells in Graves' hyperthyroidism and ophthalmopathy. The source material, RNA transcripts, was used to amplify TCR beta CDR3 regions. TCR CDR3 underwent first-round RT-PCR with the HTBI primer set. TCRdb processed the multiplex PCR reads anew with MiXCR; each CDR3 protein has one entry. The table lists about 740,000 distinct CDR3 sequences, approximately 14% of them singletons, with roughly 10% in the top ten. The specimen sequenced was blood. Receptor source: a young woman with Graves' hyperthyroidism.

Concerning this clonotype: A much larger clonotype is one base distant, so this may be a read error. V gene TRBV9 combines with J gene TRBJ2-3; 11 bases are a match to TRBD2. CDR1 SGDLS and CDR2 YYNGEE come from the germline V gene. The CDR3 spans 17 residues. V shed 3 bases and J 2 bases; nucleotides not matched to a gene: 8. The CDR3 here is CASSATKLAGDTDTQYF. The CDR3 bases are TGTGCCAGCAGCGCGACAAAACTAGCGGGAGACACAGATACGCAGTATTTT.

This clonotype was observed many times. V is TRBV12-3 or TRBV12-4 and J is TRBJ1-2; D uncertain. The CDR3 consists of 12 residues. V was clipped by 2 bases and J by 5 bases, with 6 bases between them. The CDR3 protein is CASSLTVYGYTF. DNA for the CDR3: TGTGCCAGCAGTTTAACGGTATATGGCTACACCTTC.

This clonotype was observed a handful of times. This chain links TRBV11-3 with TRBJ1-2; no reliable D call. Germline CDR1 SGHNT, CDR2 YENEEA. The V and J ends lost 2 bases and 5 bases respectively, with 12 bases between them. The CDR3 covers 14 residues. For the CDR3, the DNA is TGTGCCAGCAGCTTATGTAAGGTGGAATATGGCTACACCTTC. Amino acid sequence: CASSLCKVEYGYTF.

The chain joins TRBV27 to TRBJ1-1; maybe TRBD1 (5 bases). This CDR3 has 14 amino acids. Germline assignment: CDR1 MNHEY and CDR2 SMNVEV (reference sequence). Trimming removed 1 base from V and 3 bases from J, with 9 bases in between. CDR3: CASSLFVGDTEAFF. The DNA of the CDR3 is TGTGCCAGCAGTTTATTCGTAGGGGACACTGAAGCTTTCTTT.

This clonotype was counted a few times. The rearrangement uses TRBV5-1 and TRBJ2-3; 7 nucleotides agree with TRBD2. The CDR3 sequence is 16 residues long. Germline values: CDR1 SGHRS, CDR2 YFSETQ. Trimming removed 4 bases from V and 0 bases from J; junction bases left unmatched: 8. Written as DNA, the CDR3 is TGCGCCAGCAGCCCACCAAGCGGGACTAGCACAGATACGCAGTATTTT. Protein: CASSPPSGTSTDTQYF.

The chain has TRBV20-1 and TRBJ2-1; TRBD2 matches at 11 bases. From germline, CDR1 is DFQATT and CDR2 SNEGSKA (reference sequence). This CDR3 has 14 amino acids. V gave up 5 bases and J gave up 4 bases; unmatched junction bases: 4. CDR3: CSASTSGVYNEQFF. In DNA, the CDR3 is TGCAGTGCTTCGACTAGCGGGGTTTACAATGAGCAGTTCTTC.

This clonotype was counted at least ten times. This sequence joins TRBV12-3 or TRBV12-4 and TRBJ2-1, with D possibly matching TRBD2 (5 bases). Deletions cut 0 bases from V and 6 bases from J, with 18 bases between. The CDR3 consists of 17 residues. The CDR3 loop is CASSLAGAFPGSNEQFF. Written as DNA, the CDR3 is TGTGCCAGCAGTTTAGCGGGTGCCTTCCCGGGGAGCAATGAGCAGTTCTTC.

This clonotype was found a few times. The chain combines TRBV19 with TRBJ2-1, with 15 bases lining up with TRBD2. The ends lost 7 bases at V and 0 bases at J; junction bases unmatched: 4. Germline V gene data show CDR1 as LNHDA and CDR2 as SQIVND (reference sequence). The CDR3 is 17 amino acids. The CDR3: CASTGTSGRYSYNEQFF. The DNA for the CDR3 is TGTGCCAGTACCGGGACTAGCGGGAGGTACTCCTACAATGAGCAGTTCTTC.

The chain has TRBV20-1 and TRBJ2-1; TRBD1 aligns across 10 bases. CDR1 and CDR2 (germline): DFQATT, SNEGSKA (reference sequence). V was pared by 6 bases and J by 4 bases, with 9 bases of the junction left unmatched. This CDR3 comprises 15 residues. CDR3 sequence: CSANPGQGKYNEQFF. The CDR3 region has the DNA TGCAGTGCCAACCCGGGACAGGGGAAGTACAATGAGCAGTTCTTC.

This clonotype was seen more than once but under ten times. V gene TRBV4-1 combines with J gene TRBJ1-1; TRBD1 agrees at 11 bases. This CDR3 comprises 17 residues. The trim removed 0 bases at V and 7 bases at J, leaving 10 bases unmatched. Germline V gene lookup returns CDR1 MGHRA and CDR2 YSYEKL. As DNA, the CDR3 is TGCGCCAGCAGCCAAGACGAACCGGGACAGGGGGTCGGTGAAGCTTTCTTT. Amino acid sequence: CASSQDEPGQGVGEAFF.

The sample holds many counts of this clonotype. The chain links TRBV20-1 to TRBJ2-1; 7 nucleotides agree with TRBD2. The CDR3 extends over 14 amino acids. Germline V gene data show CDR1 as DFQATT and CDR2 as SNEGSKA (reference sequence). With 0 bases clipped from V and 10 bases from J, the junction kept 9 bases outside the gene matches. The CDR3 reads CSARDLREIGEQFF. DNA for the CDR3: TGCAGTGCTAGAGATCTGCGGGAGATAGGGGAGCAGTTCTTC.

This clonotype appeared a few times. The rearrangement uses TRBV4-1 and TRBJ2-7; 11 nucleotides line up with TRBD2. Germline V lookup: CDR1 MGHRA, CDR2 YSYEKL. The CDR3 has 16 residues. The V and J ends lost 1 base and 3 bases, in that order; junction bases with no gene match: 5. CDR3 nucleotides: TGCGCCAGCAGCCAAGTAGTGCTAGCGGGAGGCTACGAGCAGTACTTC. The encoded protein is CASSQVVLAGGYEQYF.

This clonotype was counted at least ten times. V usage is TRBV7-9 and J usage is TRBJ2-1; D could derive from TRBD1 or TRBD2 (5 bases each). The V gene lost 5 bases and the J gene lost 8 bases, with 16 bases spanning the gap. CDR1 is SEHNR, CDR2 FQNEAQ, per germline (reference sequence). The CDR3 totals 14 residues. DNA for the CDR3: TGTGCCAGCAGCAGGGACGGTCGCGGCGATGAGCAGTTCTTC. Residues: CASSRDGRGDEQFF.

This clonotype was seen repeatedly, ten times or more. The CDR3 bases are TGTGCTAGTGGTCCCGGGACTAGCGTCCGCGATGAGCAGTTCTTC. Its protein is CASGPGTSVRDEQFF. The rearrangement uses TRBV12-5 and TRBJ2-1, with 10 bases fitting TRBD2. Germline assignment: CDR1 LGHNT and CDR2 FRNRAP. The CDR3 contains 15 residues. The ends lost 5 bases at V and 8 bases at J; junction bases unmatched: 9.

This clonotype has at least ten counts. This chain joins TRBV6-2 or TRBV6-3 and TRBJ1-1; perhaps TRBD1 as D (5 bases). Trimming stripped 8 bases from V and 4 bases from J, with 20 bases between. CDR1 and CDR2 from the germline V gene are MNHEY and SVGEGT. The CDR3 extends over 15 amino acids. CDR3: CASASLGRQLTEAFF. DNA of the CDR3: TGTGCCAGCGCGTCGTTGGGCAGACAGCTCACTGAAGCTTTCTTT.